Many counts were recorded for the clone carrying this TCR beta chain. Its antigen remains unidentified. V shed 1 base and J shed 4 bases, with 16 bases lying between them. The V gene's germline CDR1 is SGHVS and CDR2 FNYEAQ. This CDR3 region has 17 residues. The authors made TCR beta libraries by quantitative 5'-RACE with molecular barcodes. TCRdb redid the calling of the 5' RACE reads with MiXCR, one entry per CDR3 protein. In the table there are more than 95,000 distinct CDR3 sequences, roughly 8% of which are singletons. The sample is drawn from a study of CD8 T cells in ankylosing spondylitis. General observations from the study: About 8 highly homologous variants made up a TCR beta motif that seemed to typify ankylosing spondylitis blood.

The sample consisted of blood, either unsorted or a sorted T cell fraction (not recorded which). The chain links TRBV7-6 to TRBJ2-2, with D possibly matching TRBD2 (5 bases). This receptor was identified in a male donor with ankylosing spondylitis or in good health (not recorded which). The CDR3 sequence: CASSLEGSLLATGELFF. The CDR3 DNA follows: TGTGCCAGCAGCTTAGAAGGATCCCTCCTAGCCACCGGGGAGCTGTTTTTT.